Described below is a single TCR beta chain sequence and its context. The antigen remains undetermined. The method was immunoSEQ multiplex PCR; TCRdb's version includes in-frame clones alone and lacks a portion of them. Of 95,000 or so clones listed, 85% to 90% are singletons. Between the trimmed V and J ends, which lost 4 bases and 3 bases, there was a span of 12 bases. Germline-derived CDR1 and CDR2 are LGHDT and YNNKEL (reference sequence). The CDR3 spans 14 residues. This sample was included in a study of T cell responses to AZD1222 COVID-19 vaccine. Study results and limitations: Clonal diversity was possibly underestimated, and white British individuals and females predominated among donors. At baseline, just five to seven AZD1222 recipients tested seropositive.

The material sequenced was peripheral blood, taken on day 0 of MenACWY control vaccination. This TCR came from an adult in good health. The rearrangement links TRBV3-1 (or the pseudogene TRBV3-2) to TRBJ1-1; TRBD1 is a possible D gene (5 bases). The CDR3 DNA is TGTGCCAGCAGCCTGGGACTGCGGGACACTGAAGCTTTCTTT. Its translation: CASSLGLRDTEAFF.